This entry lists 19 T cell receptor beta chains sequenced from one sample in a study of blood T cell repertoires in COVID-19 (dated by TCRdb to the early 2020s). Library prep was done by the immunoSEQ multiplex PCR assay. TCRdb took over this immuneACCESS table, retaining in-frame rearrangements with V and J assigned. Such tables are incomplete; in checked studies, under half of the missing clones stem from an unresolved V gene, and the remainder is unexplained. The sample table lists 180,000 or so clones, approximately 80% of them with a count of one. The top ten constitute roughly 11% of the sample. The specimen was PBMCs or T cells enriched from blood (not recorded which). The receptor source for this set is a man in his fifties or sixties who had recovered from COVID-19.

The chain couples TRBV6-5 to TRBJ1-4; D might be TRBD1 (5 bases). Trimming removed 2 bases from V and 1 base from J, with 8 bases in between. CDR3 size: 15 residues. CDR1 is MNHEY and CDR2 is SVGAGI in the germline V gene. The CDR3, as DNA: TGTGCCAGCAGTTACGTCGACAGAACTAATGAAAAACTGTTTTTT. Its translation: CASSYVDRTNEKLFF.

V usage is TRBV7-9 and J usage is TRBJ2-7; weak D call: TRBD2 (6 bases). This CDR3 region has 15 residues. The germline CDR1 and CDR2 sequences are SEHNR and FQNEAQ (reference sequence). V lost 3 bases and J lost 1, with 13 bases in between. The CDR3: CASSFTGLSSYEQYF. The CDR3, as DNA: TGTGCCAGCAGCTTTACGGGACTCTCATCCTACGAGCAGTACTTC.

The V gene is TRBV18, the J gene TRBJ2-5, with 10 positions matching TRBD2. Germline loops: CDR1 KGHSH, CDR2 LQKENI. The CDR3 spans 15 residues. Losses at the gene ends were 3 bases for V and 5 bases for J; bases not matched to a gene: 6. CDR3 loop: CASSPGLAGVETQYF. In DNA form, the CDR3 reads TGTGCCAGCTCACCCGGGCTAGCGGGAGTTGAGACCCAGTACTTC.

This rearrangement joins TRBV29-1 to TRBJ2-2; 7 bases match TRBD2. CDR1 is SQVTM, CDR2 ANQGSEA, per germline. The CDR3 is made up of 14 amino acids. The trim removed 3 bases at V and 0 bases at J, leaving 1 base unmatched. CDR3 residues: CSVERGTNTGELFF. Here the CDR3 DNA reads TGCAGCGTTGAGCGGGGGACGAACACCGGGGAGCTGTTTTTT.

In its sample, this clone was seen a few times. This chain connects TRBV18 to TRBJ1-5; possible D gene TRBD1, 5 bases. The V gene lost 2 bases and the J gene lost 5 bases, with 10 bases spanning the gap. Per the germline V gene, CDR1 is KGHSH and CDR2 is LQKENI. CDR3 length: 14 amino acids. The CDR3 nucleotides are TGTGCCAGCTCACCAGAATGGGGGGATCAGCCCCAGCATTTT. This sequence encodes CASSPEWGDQPQHF. The variable domain in full, with the rest retrieved from reference TRBV18 and TRBJ1-5, is NAGVMQNPRHLVRRRGQEARLRCSPMKGHSHVYWYRQLPEEGLKFMVYLQKENIIDESGMPKERFSAEFPKEGPSILRIQQVVRGDSAAYFCASSPEWGDQPQHFGDGTRLSIL.

Only one count was recorded for this clone. CDR3 nucleotide sequence: TGTGCCACCCGAGAGGGACAGCTGAGCTCCTACGAGCAGTACTTC. Protein sequence: CATREGQLSSYEQYF. The chain employs TRBV6-5 and TRBJ2-7, with 7 bases identical to TRBD1. V trimming: 10 bases; J trimming: 0 bases; junction bases outside the gene matches: 12. Germline values: CDR1 MNHEY, CDR2 SVGAGI. The CDR3 has 15 amino acids.

The chain employs TRBV6-1 and TRBJ1-1, with unresolved D. Trimming left V 3 bases short and J 0 bases short, with 14 bases between. Per germline, CDR1 MNHNS and CDR2 SASEGT. The CDR3 extends over 16 amino acids. The CDR3 spells CASSDEAALVNTEAFF. In nucleotides, the CDR3 is TGTGCCAGCAGTGACGAGGCTGCCCTTGTGAACACTGAAGCTTTCTTT.

The chain has TRBV11-1 and TRBJ2-7, with 8 bases aligning to TRBD1. CDR1 SGHAT and CDR2 FQDESV come from the germline V gene (reference sequence). The CDR3 is made up of 14 amino acids. V lost 5 bases and J lost 3; bases outside the gene matches: 6. CDR3 protein: CASSRGQDFYEQYF. CDR3 nucleotides: TGTGCCAGCAGCCGGGGACAGGACTTCTACGAGCAGTACTTC. The full variable domain, in which reference TRBV11-1 and TRBJ2-7 provide the parts outside the CDR3, is EAEVAQSPRYKITEKSQAVAFWCDPISGHATLYWYRQILGQGPELLVQFQDESVVDDSQLPKDRFSAERLKGVDSTLKIQPAELGDSAMYLCASSRGQDFYEQYFGPGTRLTVT.

V is TRBV11-1 and J is TRBJ1-6, with D tentatively TRBD1 (6 bases). The CDR3 is made up of 14 amino acids. The V end was cut by 5 bases, the J end by 5 bases, with 10 bases between. Germline CDR1 is SGHAT and CDR2 is FQDESV (reference sequence). The DNA of the CDR3 is TGTGCCAGCAGCCTACAGGGAAATAATTCACCCCTCCACTTT. This gives the protein CASSLQGNNSPLHF.

V is TRBV29-1 and J is TRBJ1-2; possible D gene TRBD1, 6 bases. Per the germline V gene, CDR1 is SQVTM and CDR2 is ANQGSEA. The V and J ends lost 2 bases and 7 bases respectively, with 11 bases between them. The CDR3 has 12 amino acids. CDR3 DNA: TGCAGCGTTGAATCACTGACAGGTGGCTACACCTTC. Its translation is CSVESLTGGYTF. Full variable domain (outside the CDR3, taken from reference TRBV29-1 and TRBJ1-2): SAVISQKPSRDICQRGTSLTIQCQVDSQVTMMFWYRQQPGQSLTLIATANQGSEATYESGFVIDKFPISRPNLTFSTLTVSNMSPEDSSIYLCSVESLTGGYTFGSGTRLTVV.

The CDR3 protein is CASRFGQDYGYTF. The CDR3 DNA sequence: TGTGCCAGCAGATTTGGACAAGATTATGGCTACACCTTC. The chain employs TRBV5-6 and TRBJ1-2; the D gene is possibly TRBD1 (5 bases). The V end lost 5 bases, the J end lost 5 bases, and 13 bases lay between the germline ends. Germline V gives CDR1 SGHDT, CDR2 YYEEEE. The CDR3 has 13 amino acids. The full variable domain, rest sourced from reference TRBV5-6 and TRBJ1-2, is DAGVTQSPTHLIKTRGQQVTLRCSPKSGHDTVSWYQQALGQGPQFIFQYYEEEERQRGNFPDRFSGHQFPNYSSELNVNALLLGDSALYLCASRFGQDYGYTFGSGTRLTVV.

The rearrangement links TRBV5-4 to TRBJ1-5; D perhaps matches TRBD1 (5 bases). The CDR3 consists of 14 residues. CDR1 and CDR2 from the germline V gene are SGHNT and YYREEE (reference sequence). Deletions cut 2 bases from V and 5 bases from J, with 11 bases between. The CDR3 bases are TGTGCCAGCAGCTTTAGTGGGGCGCATCAGCCCCAGCATTTT. This gives the protein CASSFSGAHQPQHF.

The CDR3 sequence is CATARGSTDTQYF. CDR3 sequence (DNA): TGTGCCACCGCACGGGGGAGCACAGATACGCAGTATTTT. V gene TRBV28 combines with J gene TRBJ2-3; D might be TRBD2 (6 bases). The V end lost 10 bases, the J end lost 0 bases, and 11 bases lay between the germline ends. The CDR3 is 13 amino acids. The germline gives CDR1 MDHEN, CDR2 SYDVKM.

This clone has a handful of counts. The chain couples TRBV28 to TRBJ1-6; D possibly corresponds to TRBD1 (5 bases). The CDR3 has 15 residues. V was cut by 3 bases and J by 15 bases, with 21 bases left in between. In germline, CDR1 is MDHEN, CDR2 SYDVKM. DNA for the CDR3: TGTGCCAGCAGTTTCCTCCTGGACATCCCGAACGGCCTCCACTTT. Protein product: CASSFLLDIPNGLHF.

The gene calls are TRBV3-1 (or the pseudogene TRBV3-2) and TRBJ2-2, with D unclear. This CDR3 contains 14 residues. The germline V gene encodes CDR1 LGHDT and CDR2 YNNKEL (reference sequence). Trimming left V 1 base short and J 5 bases short, with 8 bases between. Written as DNA, the CDR3 is TGTGCCAGCAGCCAAGGTCGTTCTACCGGGGAGCTGTTTTTT. It is translated as CASSQGRSTGELFF.

This chain's CDR3 is CASSVTGYEQYF. The CDR3 bases are TGTGCCAGCAGCGTTACAGGTTACGAGCAGTACTTC. The chain uses TRBV12-3 or TRBV12-4 and TRBJ2-7, with a tentative D call TRBD1 (5 bases). The ends were cut back, 6 bases at V and 4 bases at J, with 10 bases in the middle. This CDR3 spans 12 amino acids.

The gene calls are TRBV10-3 and TRBJ1-2; 7 positions match TRBD1. The germline V gene encodes CDR1 ENHRY and CDR2 SYGVKD. Unmatched junction bases numbered 8, after V lost 10 bases and J lost 0 bases. The CDR3 has 14 amino acids. CDR3 in amino acids: CATRGGTANYGYTF. In nucleotides, the CDR3 is TGTGCCACCCGCGGGGGGACAGCTAACTATGGCTACACCTTC.

This rearrangement joins TRBV6-5 to TRBJ2-7; 12 bases line up with TRBD2. V shed 2 bases, J shed 3 bases, and the junction held 2 bases outside the gene matches. In germline, CDR1 is MNHEY, CDR2 SVGAGI. The CDR3 runs to 15 residues. The CDR3 loop is CASSYLAGGLYEQYF. CDR3 in DNA: TGTGCCAGCAGTTACCTAGCGGGAGGGCTCTACGAGCAGTACTTC.

J is TRBJ1-2 and V is TRBV5-1; TRBD1 matches at 8 bases. Per the germline V gene, CDR1 is SGHRS and CDR2 is YFSETQ. CDR3 length: 16 amino acids. V trimming: 4 bases; J trimming: 8 bases; junction bases outside the gene matches: 16. The CDR3 sequence: CASSPNPVRDRPGYTF. Here the CDR3 DNA reads TGCGCCAGCAGCCCTAACCCGGTTCGGGACAGGCCCGGCTACACCTTC.